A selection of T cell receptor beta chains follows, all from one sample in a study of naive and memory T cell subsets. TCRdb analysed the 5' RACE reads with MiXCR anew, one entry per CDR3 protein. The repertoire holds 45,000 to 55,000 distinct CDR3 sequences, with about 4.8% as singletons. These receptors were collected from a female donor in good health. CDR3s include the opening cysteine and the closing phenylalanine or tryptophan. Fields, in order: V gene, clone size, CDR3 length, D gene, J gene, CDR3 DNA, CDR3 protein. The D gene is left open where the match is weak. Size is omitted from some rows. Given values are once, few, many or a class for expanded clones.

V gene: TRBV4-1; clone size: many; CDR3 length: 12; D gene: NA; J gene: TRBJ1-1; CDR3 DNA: TGCGCCAGCAGCCGACCTTACACTGAAGCTTTCTTT; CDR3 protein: CASSRPYTEAFF
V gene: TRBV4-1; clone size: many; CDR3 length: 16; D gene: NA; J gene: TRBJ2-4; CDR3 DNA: TGCGCCAGCAGCCAAGAAGGAGGTACCGCCGGGAACATTCAGTACTTC; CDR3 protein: CASSQEGGTAGNIQYF
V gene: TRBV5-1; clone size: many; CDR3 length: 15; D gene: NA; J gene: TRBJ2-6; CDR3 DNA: TGCGCCAGCAGCTTTTTCGAGTCTGGGGCCAACGTCCTGACTTTC; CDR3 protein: CASSFFESGANVLTF
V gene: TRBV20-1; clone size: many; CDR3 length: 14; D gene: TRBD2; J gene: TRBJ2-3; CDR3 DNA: TGCAGTGCCGAGCTAGCGGGAACGGTGGATACGCAGTATTTT; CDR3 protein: CSAELAGTVDTQYF
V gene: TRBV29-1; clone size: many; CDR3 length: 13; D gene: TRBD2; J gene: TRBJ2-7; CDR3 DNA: TGCAGCGTTGGGGGGGGACTGTCAAAAGAGCAGTACTTC; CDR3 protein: CSVGGGLSKEQYF
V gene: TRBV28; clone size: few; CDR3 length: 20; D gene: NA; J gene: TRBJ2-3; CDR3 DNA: TGTGCCAGCAGTTTAGGTGGCGGTCAGGCCGTGCGTGGGAACACAGATACGCAGTATTTT; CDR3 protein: CASSLGGGQAVRGNTDTQYF
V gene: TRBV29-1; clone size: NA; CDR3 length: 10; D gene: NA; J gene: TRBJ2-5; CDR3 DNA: TGCAGCGTTGTCCGACAGACCCAGTACTTC; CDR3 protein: CSVVRQTQYF
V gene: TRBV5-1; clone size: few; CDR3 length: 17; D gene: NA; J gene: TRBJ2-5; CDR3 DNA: TGCGCCAGCAGCTTGTTCGGCGGCACTACCCAAAGGGAGACCCAGTACTTC; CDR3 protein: CASSLFGGTTQRETQYF
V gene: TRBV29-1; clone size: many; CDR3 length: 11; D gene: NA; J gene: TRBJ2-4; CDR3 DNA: TGCAGCGTTGAAGAAAGTAACATTCAGTACTTC; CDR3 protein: CSVEESNIQYF
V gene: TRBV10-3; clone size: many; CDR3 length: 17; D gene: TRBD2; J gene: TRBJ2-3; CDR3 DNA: TGTGCCATCAGTGAGTCCATGACGGCGGGAGCGGGCGATACGCAGTATTTT; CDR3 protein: CAISESMTAGAGDTQYF
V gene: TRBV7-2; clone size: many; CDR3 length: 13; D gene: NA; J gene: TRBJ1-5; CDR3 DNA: TGTGCCAGCAGCTTACAGGGCGATCAGCCCCAGCATTTT; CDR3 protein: CASSLQGDQPQHF
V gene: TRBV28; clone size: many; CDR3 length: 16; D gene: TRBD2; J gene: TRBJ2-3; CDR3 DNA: TGTGCCAGCAGTTCGTCGACTAGCGGGAGCACAGATACGCAGTATTTT; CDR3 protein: CASSSSTSGSTDTQYF
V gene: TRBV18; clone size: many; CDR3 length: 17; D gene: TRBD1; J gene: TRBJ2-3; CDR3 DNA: TGTGCCAGCTCACCCCCCCCACAGGGGGCGTCCACAGATACGCAGTATTTT; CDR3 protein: CASSPPPQGASTDTQYF
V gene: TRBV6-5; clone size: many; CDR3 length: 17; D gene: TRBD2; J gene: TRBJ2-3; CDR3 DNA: TGTGCCAGCAGTCAAGACTCAGCGGGAGGTAGCACAGATACGCAGTATTTT; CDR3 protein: CASSQDSAGGSTDTQYF
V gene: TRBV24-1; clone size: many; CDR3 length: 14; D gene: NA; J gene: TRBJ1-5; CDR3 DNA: TGTGCCACCAGCCCCGGACGGAACAATCAGCCCCAGCATTTT; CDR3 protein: CATSPGRNNQPQHF
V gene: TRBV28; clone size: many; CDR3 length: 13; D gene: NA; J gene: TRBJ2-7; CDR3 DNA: TGTGCCAGCAGTCCCCCCCCCTACTACGAGCAGTACTTC; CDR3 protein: CASSPPPYYEQYF
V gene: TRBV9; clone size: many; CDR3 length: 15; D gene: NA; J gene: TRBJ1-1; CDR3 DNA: TGTGCCAGCAGCGTCGGGGTTATAGAAAACACTGAAGCTTTCTTT; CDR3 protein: CASSVGVIENTEAFF
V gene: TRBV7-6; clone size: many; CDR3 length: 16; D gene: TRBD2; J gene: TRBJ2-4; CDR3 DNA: TGTGCCAGCAGTGGGGGGGTAGCCACTACCAAAAACATTCAGTACTTC; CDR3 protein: CASSGGVATTKNIQYF
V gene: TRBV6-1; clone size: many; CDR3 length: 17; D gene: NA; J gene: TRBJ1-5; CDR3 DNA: TGTGCCAGTAAGAGGGCAGGGACGGACTATAGCAATCAGCCCCAGCATTTT; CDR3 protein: CASKRAGTDYSNQPQHF
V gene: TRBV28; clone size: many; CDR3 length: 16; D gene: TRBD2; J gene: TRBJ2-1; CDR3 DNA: TGTGCCAGCAGTAACCTAGCGGGAGTGGTTTACAATGAGCAGTTCTTC; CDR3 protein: CASSNLAGVVYNEQFF
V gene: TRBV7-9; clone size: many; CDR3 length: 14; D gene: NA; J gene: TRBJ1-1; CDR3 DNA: TGTGCCAGCAGCTTAGCGGTCGCAGAAGCTGAAGCTTTCTTT; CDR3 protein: CASSLAVAEAEAFF
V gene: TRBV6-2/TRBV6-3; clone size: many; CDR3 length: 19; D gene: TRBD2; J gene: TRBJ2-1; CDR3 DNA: TGTGCCAGCAGTTATAGGGGGGGTGGACTAGCGGGAGGCCACAATGAGCAGTTCTTC; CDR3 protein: CASSYRGGGLAGGHNEQFF
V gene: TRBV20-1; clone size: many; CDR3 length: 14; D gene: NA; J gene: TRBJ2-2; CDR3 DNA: TGCAGTGCTAGATCCAGGGAGTGGACCGGGGAGCTGTTTTTT; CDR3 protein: CSARSREWTGELFF
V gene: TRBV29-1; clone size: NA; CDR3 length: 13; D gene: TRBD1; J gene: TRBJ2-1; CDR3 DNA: TGCAGCGTGGGACAGGAGGCAGACAATGAGCAGTTCTTC; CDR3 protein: CSVGQEADNEQFF
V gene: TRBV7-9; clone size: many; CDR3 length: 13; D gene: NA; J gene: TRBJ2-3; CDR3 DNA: TGTGCCAGCAGCTTAGGGTCGTTGGATACGCAGTATTTT; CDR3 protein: CASSLGSLDTQYF
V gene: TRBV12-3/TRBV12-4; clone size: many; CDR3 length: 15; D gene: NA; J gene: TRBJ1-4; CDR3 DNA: TGTGCCAGCAGTTTAAGGGGGGCAGGTGGAGAAAAACTGTTTTTT; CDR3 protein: CASSLRGAGGEKLFF
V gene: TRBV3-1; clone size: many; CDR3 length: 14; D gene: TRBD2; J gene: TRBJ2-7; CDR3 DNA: TGTGCCAGCAGCCCGCTAGCGGGAGCCTACGAGCAGTACTTC; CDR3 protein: CASSPLAGAYEQYF
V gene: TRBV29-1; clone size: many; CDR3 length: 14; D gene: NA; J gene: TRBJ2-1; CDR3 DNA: TGCAGCGTTGAGGCGCACTTCTCCTACAATGAGCAGTTCTTC; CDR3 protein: CSVEAHFSYNEQFF
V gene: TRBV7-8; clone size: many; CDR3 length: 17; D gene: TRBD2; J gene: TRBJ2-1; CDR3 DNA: TGTGCCAGCAGCTTAGCGCGGACTAGCGGGGGTGACAATGAGCAGTTCTTC; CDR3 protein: CASSLARTSGGDNEQFF
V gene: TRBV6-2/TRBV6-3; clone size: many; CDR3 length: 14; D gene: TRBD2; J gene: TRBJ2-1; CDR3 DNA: TGTGCCAGCAACCCCGGGGGACTACACAATGAGCAGTTCTTC; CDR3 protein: CASNPGGLHNEQFF
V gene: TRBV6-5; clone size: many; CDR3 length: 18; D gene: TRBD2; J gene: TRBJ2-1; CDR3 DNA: TGTGCCAGCAGTTACTCCCATCGACTAGCGGTGAACTACAATGAGCAGTTCTTC; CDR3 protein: CASSYSHRLAVNYNEQFF
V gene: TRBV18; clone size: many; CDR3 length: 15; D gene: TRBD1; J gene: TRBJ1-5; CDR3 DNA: TGTGCCAGCTCACCGCAGGGGGATAGCAATCAGCCCCAGCATTTT; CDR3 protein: CASSPQGDSNQPQHF
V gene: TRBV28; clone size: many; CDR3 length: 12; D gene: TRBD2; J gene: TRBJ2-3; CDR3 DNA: TGTGGGAGTAGCGGGAGCACAGATACGCAGTATTTT; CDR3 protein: CGSSGSTDTQYF
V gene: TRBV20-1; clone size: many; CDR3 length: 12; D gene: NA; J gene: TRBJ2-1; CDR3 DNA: TGCAGTGCTAGGGTGGGGGGCAATGAGCAGTTCTTC; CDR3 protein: CSARVGGNEQFF
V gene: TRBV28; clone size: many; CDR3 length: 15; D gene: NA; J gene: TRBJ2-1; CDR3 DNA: TGTGCCAGCTCGACGGGAGCCGTATTCTACAATGAGCAGTTCTTC; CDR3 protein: CASSTGAVFYNEQFF
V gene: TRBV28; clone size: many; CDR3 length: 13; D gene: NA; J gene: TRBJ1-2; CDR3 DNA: TGTGCCAGCAGGCCTGCAGGGGTTCTTGGCTACACCTTC; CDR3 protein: CASRPAGVLGYTF
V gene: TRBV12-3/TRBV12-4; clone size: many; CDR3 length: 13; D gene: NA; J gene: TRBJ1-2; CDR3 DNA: TGTGCCAGCAGGAAAGCAGTACACTATGGCTACACCTTC; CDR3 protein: CASRKAVHYGYTF
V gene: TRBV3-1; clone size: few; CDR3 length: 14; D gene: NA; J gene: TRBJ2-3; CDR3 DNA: TGTGCCAGCAGCCCCCGACCTGGACCAGATACGCAGTATTTT; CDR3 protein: CASSPRPGPDTQYF
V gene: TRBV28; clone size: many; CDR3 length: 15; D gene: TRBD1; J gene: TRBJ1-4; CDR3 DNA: TGTGCCAGCACCCCCTACGGGACAGGGAGAGGAAAACTGTTTTTT; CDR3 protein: CASTPYGTGRGKLFF
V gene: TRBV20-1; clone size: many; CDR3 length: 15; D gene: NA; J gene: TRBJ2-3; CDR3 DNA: TGCAGCCCCCCAGGGCCCAGGGTACGGACAGATACGCAGTATTTT; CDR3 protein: CSPPGPRVRTDTQYF
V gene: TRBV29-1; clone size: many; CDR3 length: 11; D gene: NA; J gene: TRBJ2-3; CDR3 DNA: TGCAGCGTCAGGGGGGGAGATACGCAGTATTTT; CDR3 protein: CSVRGGDTQYF
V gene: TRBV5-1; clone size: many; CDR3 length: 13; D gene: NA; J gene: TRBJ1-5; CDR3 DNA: TGCGCCAGCAGCTTCGGGACGAATCAGCCCCAGCATTTT; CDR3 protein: CASSFGTNQPQHF
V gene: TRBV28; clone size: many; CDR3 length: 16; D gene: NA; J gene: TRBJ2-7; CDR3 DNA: TGTGCCAGCAGTTCTCCAGCAACACAGGGTTCCTACGAGCAGTACTTC; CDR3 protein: CASSSPATQGSYEQYF
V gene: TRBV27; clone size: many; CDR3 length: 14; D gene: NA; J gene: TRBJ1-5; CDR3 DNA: TGTGCCAGCAGTCCCGGGACCGGCGGTCAGCCCCAGCATTTT; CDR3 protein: CASSPGTGGQPQHF
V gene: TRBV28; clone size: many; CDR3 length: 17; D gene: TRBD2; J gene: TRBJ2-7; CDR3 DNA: TGTGCCAGCAGTTTACCCCAGGGAGGGAGCGGCGCCTACGAGCAGTACTTC; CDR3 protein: CASSLPQGGSGAYEQYF
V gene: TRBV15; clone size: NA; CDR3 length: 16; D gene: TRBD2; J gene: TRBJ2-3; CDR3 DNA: TGTGCCACCAGCAGAGTAGCGGGAGGGACCACAGATACGCAGTATTTT; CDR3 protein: CATSRVAGGTTDTQYF
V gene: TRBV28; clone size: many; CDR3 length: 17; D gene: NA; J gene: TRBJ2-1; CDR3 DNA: TGTGCCAGCAGTTTGTACATAAGTACGGCAACCTACAATGAGCAGTTCTTC; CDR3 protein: CASSLYISTATYNEQFF
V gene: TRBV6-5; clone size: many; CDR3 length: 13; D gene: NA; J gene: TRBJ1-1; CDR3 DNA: TGTGCCAGCAGTACCGGGGGGGGCACTGAAGCTTTCTTT; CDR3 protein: CASSTGGGTEAFF
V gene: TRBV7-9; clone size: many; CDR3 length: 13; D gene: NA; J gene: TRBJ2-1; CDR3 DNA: TGTGCCAGCAGATTACAAACAGGGAATGAGCAGTTCTTC; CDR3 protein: CASRLQTGNEQFF
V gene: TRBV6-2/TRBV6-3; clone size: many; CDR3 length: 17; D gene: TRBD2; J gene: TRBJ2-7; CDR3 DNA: TGTGCCAGCAGCCCTAGACTAGCGGGAGGGCCAAGCTACGAGCAGTACTTC; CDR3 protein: CASSPRLAGGPSYEQYF
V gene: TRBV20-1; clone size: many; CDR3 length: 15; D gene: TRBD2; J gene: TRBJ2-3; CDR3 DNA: TGCAGTGCTAGGGCTATACGGGAGGGCACAGATACGCAGTATTTT; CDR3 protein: CSARAIREGTDTQYF
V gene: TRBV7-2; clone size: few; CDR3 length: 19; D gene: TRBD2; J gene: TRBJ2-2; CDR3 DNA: TGTGCCAGCAGGTCGCCAACTAGCGGGAGGGCCCTGAACACCGGGGAGCTGTTTTTT; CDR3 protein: CASRSPTSGRALNTGELFF
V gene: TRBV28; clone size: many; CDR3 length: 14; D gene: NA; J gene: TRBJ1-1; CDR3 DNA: TGTGCCAGCAGTTTCGGGGGGGAGATAACTGAAGCTTTCTTT; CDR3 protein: CASSFGGEITEAFF